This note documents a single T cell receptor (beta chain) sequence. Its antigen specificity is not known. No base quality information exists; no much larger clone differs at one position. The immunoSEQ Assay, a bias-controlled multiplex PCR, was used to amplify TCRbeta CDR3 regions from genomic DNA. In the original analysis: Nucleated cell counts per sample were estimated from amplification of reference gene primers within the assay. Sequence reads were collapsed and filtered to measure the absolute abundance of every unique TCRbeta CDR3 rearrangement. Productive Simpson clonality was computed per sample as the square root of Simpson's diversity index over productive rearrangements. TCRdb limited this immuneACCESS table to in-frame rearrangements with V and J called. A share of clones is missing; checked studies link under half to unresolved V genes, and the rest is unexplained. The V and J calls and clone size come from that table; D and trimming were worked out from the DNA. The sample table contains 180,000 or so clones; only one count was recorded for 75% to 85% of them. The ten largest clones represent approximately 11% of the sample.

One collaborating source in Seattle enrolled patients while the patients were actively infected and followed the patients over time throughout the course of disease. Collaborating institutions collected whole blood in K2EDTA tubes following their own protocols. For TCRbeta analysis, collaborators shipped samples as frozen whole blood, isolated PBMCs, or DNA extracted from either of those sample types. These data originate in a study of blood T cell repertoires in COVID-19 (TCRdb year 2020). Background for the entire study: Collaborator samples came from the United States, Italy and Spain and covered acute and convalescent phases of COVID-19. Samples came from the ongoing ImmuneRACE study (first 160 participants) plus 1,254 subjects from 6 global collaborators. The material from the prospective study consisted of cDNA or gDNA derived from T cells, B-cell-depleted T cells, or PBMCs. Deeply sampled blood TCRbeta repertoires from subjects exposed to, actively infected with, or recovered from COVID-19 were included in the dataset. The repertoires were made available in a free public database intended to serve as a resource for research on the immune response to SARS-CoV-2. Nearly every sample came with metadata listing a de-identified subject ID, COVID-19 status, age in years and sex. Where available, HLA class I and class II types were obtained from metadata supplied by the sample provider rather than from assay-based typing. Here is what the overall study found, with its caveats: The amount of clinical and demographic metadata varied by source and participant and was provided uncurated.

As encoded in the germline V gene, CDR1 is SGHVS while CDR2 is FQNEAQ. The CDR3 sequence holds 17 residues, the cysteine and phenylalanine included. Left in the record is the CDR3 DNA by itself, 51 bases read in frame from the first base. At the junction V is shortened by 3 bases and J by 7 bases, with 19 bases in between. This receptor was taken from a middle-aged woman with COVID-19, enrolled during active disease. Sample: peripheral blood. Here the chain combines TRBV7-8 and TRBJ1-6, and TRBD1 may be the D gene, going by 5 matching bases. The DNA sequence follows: TGTGCCAGCAGCTTGTCGCAGGGCATTGGGGTAAATTCACCCCTCCACTTT. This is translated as CASSLSQGIGVNSPLHF.